This TCR beta chain is drawn from a study of T cells expressing NK-cell markers. Study-wide context: The study drew TCR beta repertoires from sorted CD3+CD56+NKG2C+, CD3+CD56+NKG2C- and CD3+CD56-NKG2C+ T cells. Seven donors tested HCMV-seropositive and one tested seronegative among the eight sequenced.

For each CDR3 protein, TCRdb gives one entry from its re-call of the 5' RACE reads, without DNA. This sample's table has 400,000 to 500,000 distinct CDR3 sequences. Germline V gene lookup returns CDR1 SGHRS and CDR2 YFSETQ. This CDR3 has 15 residues. Study-level points and caveats: The study found these clonotypes also leading the CD3+CD56-NKG2C+ fraction in several donors. The dominant NKG2C+ clonotypes represented about 1.0-7.0% of CD8+ T cells in several donors.

As regards this clonotype: The antigen is not known.

The sequence came from a woman aged 18 to 75 in good health. The sequencing input was blood T cells: a sorted CD56 or NKG2C T cell subset, CD4+ or CD8+ T cells, or bulk PBMC T cells (not recorded which). The genes are TRBV5-1 and TRBJ1-6. CDR3 residues: CASSPVAVGNSPLHF. The full variable domain, its missing parts supplied by reference TRBV5-1 and TRBJ1-6, is KAGVTQTPRYLIKTRGQQVTLSCSPISGHRSVSWYQQTPGQGLQFLFEYFSETQRNKGNFPGRFSGRQFSNSRSEMNVSTLELGDSALYLCASSPVAVGNSPLHFGNGTRLTVT.